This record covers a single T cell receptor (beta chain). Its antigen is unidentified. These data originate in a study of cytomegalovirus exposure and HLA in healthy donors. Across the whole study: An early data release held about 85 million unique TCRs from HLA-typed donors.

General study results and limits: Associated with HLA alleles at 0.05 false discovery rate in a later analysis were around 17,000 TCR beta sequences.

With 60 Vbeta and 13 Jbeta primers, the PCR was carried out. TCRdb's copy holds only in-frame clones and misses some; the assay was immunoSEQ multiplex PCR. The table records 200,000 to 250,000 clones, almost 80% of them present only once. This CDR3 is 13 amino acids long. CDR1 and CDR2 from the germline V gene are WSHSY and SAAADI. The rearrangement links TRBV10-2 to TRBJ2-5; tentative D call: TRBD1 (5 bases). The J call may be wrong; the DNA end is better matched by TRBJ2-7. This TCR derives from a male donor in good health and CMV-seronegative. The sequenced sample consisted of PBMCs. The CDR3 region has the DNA TGCGCCAGCTCTCTGGGGCCCACCTACGAGCAGTACTTC. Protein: CASSLGPTYEQYF.